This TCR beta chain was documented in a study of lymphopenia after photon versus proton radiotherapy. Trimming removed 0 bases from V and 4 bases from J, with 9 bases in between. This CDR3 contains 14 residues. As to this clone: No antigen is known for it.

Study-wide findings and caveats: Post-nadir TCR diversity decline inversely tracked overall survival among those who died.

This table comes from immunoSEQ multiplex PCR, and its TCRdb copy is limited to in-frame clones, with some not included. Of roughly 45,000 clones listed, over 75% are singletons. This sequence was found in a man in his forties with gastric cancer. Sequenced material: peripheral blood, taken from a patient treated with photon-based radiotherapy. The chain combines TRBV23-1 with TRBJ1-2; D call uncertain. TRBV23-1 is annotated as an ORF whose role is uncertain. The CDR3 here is CASSQSPGLYGYTF. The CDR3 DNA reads TGCGCCAGCAGTCAATCCCCAGGCCTCTATGGCTACACCTTC.